The entry below describes one T cell receptor beta chain. The time point denotes: blood at routine non-recurrence follow-up after resection. The data stem from a study of spatial heterogeneity in lung cancer. TCRdb fed the 5' RACE reads into MiXCR, producing one record per CDR3 protein. The profile covers about 70,000 distinct CDR3 sequences, with about 8.2% appearing a single time and 1.9% taken by the ten largest. The TCR was taken from a female donor with early-stage non-small cell lung cancer. Source: PBMCs, taken at follow-up.

The CDR3 DNA sequence: TGTGCCATCAGTGACAGAGACAGATACTTCTCCTACGAGCAGTACTTC. This translates into CAISDRDRYFSYEQYF. The V and J genes are TRBV10-3 and TRBJ2-7, with D possibly matching TRBD1 (5 bases). V was clipped by 3 bases and J by 0 bases, with 15 bases between them. The CDR3 has 16 residues. CDR1 ENHRY and CDR2 SYGVKD come from the germline V gene.